This T cell receptor beta chain comes out of a study of cytotoxic CD8 clonotypes in ibrutinib-treated CLL. TCRdb keeps only in-frame clones here, not all; method: immunoSEQ multiplex PCR. This table has about 86,000 clones, 70% to 90% appearing once. CDR3 length: 15 residues. Germline V gives CDR1 SGHNT, CDR2 YYREEE (reference sequence). V shed 4 bases and J shed 2 bases, with 12 bases lying between them. The source was PBMCs, collected before ibrutinib treatment. The rearrangement uses TRBV5-4 and TRBJ2-2; a weak D match, TRBD1 (6 bases). This sequence originates from a human donor with chronic lymphocytic leukemia. CDR3 DNA: TGTGCCAGCAGCCCGGCCGGGACAAACACCGGGGAGCTGTTTTTT. It translates to CASSPAGTNTGELFF.